Listed below are T cell receptor beta chains from one sample, sequenced in a study of T cell repertoires in cytomegalovirus infection. Which antigens these TCRs recognize remains unknown. Via MiXCR, TCRdb re-called the reads, giving one row per CDR3 protein. The data show just over 450,000 distinct CDR3 sequences, approximately 40% seen once. The sample here was cultured PBMCs, taken from culture after CMV antigen stimulation. The receptors come from a human donor in good health (CMV status not recorded). Some clones in this sample may be carry-over from other donors' samples. Both conserved end residues are part of each CDR3.

TRBV7-2,TRBJ2-7,CASSLGLSAYEQYF
TRBV7-2,TRBJ2-5,CASSFSGIDGDQYF
TRBV2,TRBJ2-3,CASSGDSVMADTQYF
TRBV20-1,TRBJ2-7,CSARERTTGAMYSYEQYF
TRBV7-2,TRBJ1-4,CASTDATNEKLFF
TRBV7-2,TRBJ2-1,CASSLAGVAGGNEQFF
TRBV12-3/TRBV12-4,TRBJ1-1,CASSPGQMNTEAFF
TRBV12-5,TRBJ2-7,CATTKQGYEQYF
TRBV28,TRBJ1-6,CASSFRLADSPLHF
TRBV7-2,TRBJ2-5,CASSLDPSGRGQFNF
TRBV7-2,TRBJ2-7,CASSLALAMGYEQYF
TRBV6-6,TRBJ1-3,CASSYSTGNTIYF
TRBV7-2,TRBJ2-7,CASSSSSFKAYEQYF
TRBV5-8,TRBJ1-6,CASSFPDGFYNSPLHF
TRBV6-8,TRBJ1-6,CASSRGTGEGSPLHF
TRBV7-2,TRBJ2-5,CASSPGQGAETQYF
TRBV7-6,TRBJ1-1,CASSQRGEVDTEAFF
TRBV12-3/TRBV12-4,TRBJ2-6,CASRTYREKRSSGANVLTF
TRBV3-1,TRBJ2-5,CASSQEDLGETQYF
TRBV18,TRBJ2-3,CASSPPGSAPDTQYF
TRBV10-3,TRBJ2-3,CAIGGGQQYF
TRBV4-2,TRBJ2-7,CASSQAFGIASYEQYF
TRBV12-3/TRBV12-4,TRBJ1-2,CASSPPGGIHGYTF
TRBV7-9,TRBJ2-3,CASSRGVSAGDTQYF
TRBV5-4,TRBJ2-3,CASSQRDWGYVYTQYF
TRBV2,TRBJ2-3,CASSDGLTDTQYF
TRBV2,TRBJ2-7,CASSATGILGHEQYF
TRBV18,TRBJ2-1,CASSPTVGYSAEQFF
TRBV4-3,TRBJ2-2,CASSQELGPRGTGELFF
TRBV7-2,TRBJ2-3,CASSLTSGTSGGAVTDTQYF
TRBV7-6,TRBJ2-2,CASSPPTTGGELFF
TRBV29-1,TRBJ2-1,CSVSGSSSYNEQFF
TRBV4-1,TRBJ2-5,CASSQRTSGAGQETQYF
TRBV7-2,TRBJ2-5,CASSLSGTSGQETQYF
TRBV2,TRBJ2-1,CASSEQVSYNEQFF
TRBV18,TRBJ1-1,CASSAHFGSTTEAFF
TRBV19,TRBJ2-7,CASSIVRDPSYEQYF
TRBV2,TRBJ2-1,CASSFSRGGDEQFF
TRBV6-2/TRBV6-3,TRBJ2-1,CASSYLAGGGVDEQFF
TRBV7-9,TRBJ2-3,CASSPLRGTDTQYF
TRBV11-2,TRBJ2-3,CASSLITSGRAPSTDTQYF
TRBV7-6,TRBJ2-5,CASSPPTEETQYF
TRBV7-2,TRBJ2-7,CASSPFGSHEQYF
TRBV2,TRBJ1-3,CANEGKGTNTIYF
TRBV6-5,TRBJ2-2,CASRTPGISGELFF
TRBV7-2,TRBJ1-2,CASSLAAAYGYTF
TRBV4-1,TRBJ2-2,CASSLISGRALHGELFF
TRBV7-8,TRBJ2-7,CASSKIRDRGDEQYF
TRBV6-4,TRBJ2-3,CASSEGSGYTDTQYF
TRBV7-2,TRBJ2-3,CASSPPSAGPTDTQYF
TRBV7-8,TRBJ2-1,CASSHSRSYNEQFF
TRBV25-1,TRBJ2-3,CASSPKGLETDTQYF
TRBV7-2,TRBJ2-6,CASSLRGQRANVLTF
TRBV27,TRBJ2-1,CASSPQAGGDNEQFF
TRBV5-6,TRBJ1-1,CASSPDTYPGTEAFF
TRBV7-8,TRBJ2-7,CASSPPGRYYEQYF
TRBV7-6,TRBJ1-6,CASSPTVGGDSPLHF
TRBV7-2,TRBJ2-1,CASSGNRVYNEQFF
TRBV7-9,TRBJ2-4,CASSSQNIQYF
TRBV7-2,TRBJ1-4,CASKKTGGGSEKLFF